The 27 T cell receptor beta chains presented below share a single source sample, sequenced in a study of CD8 T cells in ankylosing spondylitis. TCRdb reprocessed the 5' RACE reads via MiXCR and lists one record per CDR3 protein. The sample holds about 130,000 distinct CDR3 sequences, about a tenth seen once. The sample was blood, either unsorted or a sorted T cell fraction (not recorded which). All receptors come from a male donor with ankylosing spondylitis or in good health (not recorded which).

This clonotype was detected ten times or more. The rearrangement links TRBV20-1 to TRBJ2-3; tentatively, D is TRBD2 (6 bases). With 6 bases removed from V and 1 base from J, the gap between germline ends came to 17 bases. There are 15 residues in the CDR3. Germline CDR1 is DFQATT and CDR2 is SNEGSKA (reference sequence). The CDR3 protein is CSAETWASGTDTQYF. The CDR3 bases are TGCAGTGCCGAGACGTGGGCTAGCGGCACAGATACGCAGTATTTT.

This clonotype was counted at least ten times. The V call is TRBV27, the J call TRBJ2-1; 7 positions match TRBD1. The ends lost 5 bases at V and 2 bases at J; junction bases unmatched: 9. The CDR3 is 16 amino acids. Germline CDR1 MNHEY, CDR2 SMNVEV (reference sequence). CDR3: CASSTTGMSAYNEQFF. Here the CDR3 DNA reads TGTGCCAGCAGTACGACAGGGATGAGCGCCTACAATGAGCAGTTCTTC.

This clonotype was picked up a small number of times. The chain employs TRBV6-6 and TRBJ2-7; no definite D call. The CDR3 runs 12 residues. From germline, CDR1 is MNHNY and CDR2 SVGAGI (reference sequence). Trimming pared 2 bases from V and 5 bases from J, leaving 7 bases between. CDR3 nucleotides: TGTGCCAGCAGTTACGAGCGTCACGAGCAGTACTTC. It codes for CASSYERHEQYF.

The gene calls are TRBV5-1 and TRBJ2-2; D call uncertain. CDR3 length: 15 residues. V was cut by 4 bases and J by 5 bases, with 15 bases left in between. Germline CDR1 and CDR2: SGHRS and YFSETQ. The CDR3 DNA sequence: TGCGCCAGCAGCGCTCGGCGTGGGGAAACCGGGGAGCTGTTTTTT. The encoded protein is CASSARRGETGELFF.

The rearrangement joins TRBV28 to TRBJ2-2; 11 bases line up with TRBD2. Germline V gene lookup returns CDR1 MDHEN and CDR2 SYDVKM. The CDR3 consists of 18 residues. The J segment lost 6 bases and the V segment lost 2 bases, leaving 11 bases of the junction unmatched. CDR3 region: CASSLGRLAGMYSGELFF. CDR3 sequence (DNA): TGTGCCAGCAGTTTAGGGCGACTAGCGGGAATGTATTCCGGGGAGCTGTTTTTT.

Many counts were recorded for this clonotype. The chain uses TRBV7-2 and TRBJ2-7, with 14 nucleotides matching TRBD2. The CDR3 has 16 residues. V was clipped by 5 bases and J by 5 bases; unmatched bases: 8. CDR1 and CDR2 from the germline V gene are SGHTA and FQGNSA. CDR3 protein: CASSRLAGGRGNEQYF. CDR3 bases: TGTGCCAGCAGCAGACTAGCGGGAGGGCGTGGAAACGAGCAGTACTTC. Complete variable domain (other parts from reference TRBV7-2 and TRBJ2-7): GAGVSQSPSNKVTEKGKDVELRCDPISGHTALYWYRQSLGQGLEFLIYFQGNSAPDKSGLPSDRFSAERTGGSVSTLTIQRTQQEDSAVYLCASSRLAGGRGNEQYFGPGTRLTVT.

In this sample, this clonotype turned up many times. The genes are TRBV6-1 and TRBJ2-7, with no clear D. V lost 6 bases and J 3 bases, leaving 12 bases between the germline ends. The CDR3 length is 13 residues. Per the germline V gene, CDR1 is MNHNS and CDR2 is SASEGT. CDR3 sequence reads: CASRRGPDYEQYF. CDR3 bases: TGTGCCAGCAGAAGAGGACCGGACTACGAGCAGTACTTC.

V usage is TRBV20-1 and J usage is TRBJ1-1, with D possibly being TRBD1 (5 bases). CDR1 and CDR2 from the germline V gene are DFQATT and SNEGSKA (reference sequence). This CDR3 contains 13 residues. V dropped 3 bases and J dropped 7 bases, with 15 bases sitting between them. As DNA, the CDR3 is TGCAGTGCTAGGATGGGACTTATGCGTGAAGCTTTCTTT. This translates into CSARMGLMREAFF.

The V call is TRBV20-1, the J call TRBJ1-5; D unclear. Deletions cut 0 bases from V and 9 bases from J, with 18 bases between. In germline, CDR1 is DFQATT, CDR2 SNEGSKA (reference sequence). This CDR3 is built from 15 residues. CDR3 sequence (DNA): TGCAGTGCTAGAGATCCTGACGGTCCTCTTTTGCCCCAGCATTTT. This encodes CSARDPDGPLLPQHF.

The sample holds a few counts of this clonotype. The chain has TRBV19 and TRBJ1-5; D gene unclear. V gave up 6 bases and J gave up 2 bases, with 14 bases separating them. The CDR3 is made up of 15 amino acids. From germline, CDR1 is LNHDA and CDR2 SQIVND (reference sequence). CDR3 bases: TGTGCCAGTAGATCGACAACGGGAGGCAATCAGCCCCAGCATTTT. Its protein is CASRSTTGGNQPQHF.

The rearrangement joins TRBV4-3 to TRBJ2-1, with 11 bases identical to TRBD2. CDR3 length: 17 residues. J was trimmed by 6 bases and V by 1 base; bases with no gene match: 8. Looked up from germline, CDR1 is LGHNA and CDR2 is YSLEER. The CDR3 spells CASSQVLGTSGRNEQFF. CDR3 coding DNA: TGCGCCAGCAGCCAAGTGCTGGGGACTAGCGGACGCAATGAGCAGTTCTTC.

The chain has TRBV19 and TRBJ2-1; TRBD2 matches at 7 bases. CDR1 LNHDA and CDR2 SQIVND come from the germline V gene (reference sequence). The length of the CDR3 is 14 residues. V shed 10 bases, J shed 2 bases, and the junction held 8 bases outside the gene matches. The CDR3, as DNA: TGTGCCACCAGAACGGGAGGAACCTACAATGAGCAGTTCTTC. This encodes CATRTGGTYNEQFF.

This clonotype was seen many times. V usage is TRBV7-8 and J usage is TRBJ2-7; D may be TRBD1 (7 bases). CDR1 SGHVS and CDR2 FQNEAQ come from the germline V gene. Trimming stripped 6 bases from V and 0 bases from J, with 12 bases between. The CDR3 loop spans 14 amino acids. The CDR3 sequence is CASRRGDSSYEQYF. CDR3 bases: TGTGCCAGCAGGAGGGGGGACAGCTCCTACGAGCAGTACTTC.

This clonotype was seen many times. J is TRBJ2-7 and V is TRBV20-1; the match to TRBD2 covers 7 bases. V lost 1 base, J lost 6 bases, and 3 bases stayed unmatched. The germline gives CDR1 DFQATT, CDR2 SNEGSKA (reference sequence). This CDR3 has 12 residues. The CDR3 region is CSARVSGGEQYF. The CDR3 coding sequence is TGCAGTGCTAGAGTGTCGGGGGGCGAGCAGTACTTC.

This clonotype showed up just a few times. This chain uses TRBV4-3 with TRBJ2-7; D gene unclear. Germline V gene data show CDR1 as LGHNA and CDR2 as YSLEER. CDR3 length: 16 residues. V lost 0 bases, J lost 6 bases, and 18 bases lay in between. Written as DNA, the CDR3 is TGCGCCAGCAGCCAAGATCCAGCCGCCCCCGTTCTCGAGCAGTACTTC. As protein: CASSQDPAAPVLEQYF.

The chain has TRBV20-1 and TRBJ2-3; maybe TRBD2 (5 bases). Germline CDR1 reads DFQATT; CDR2 reads SNEGSKA (reference sequence). This CDR3 is 14 amino acids long. Trimming cost V 0 bases and J 4 bases, with 11 bases left between them. The CDR3 DNA sequence: TGCAGTGCTAGAGACAGGCTAGCATCAGATACGCAGTATTTT. As protein: CSARDRLASDTQYF.

At least ten counts were recorded for this clonotype. The rearrangement links TRBV27 to TRBJ2-2; the D gene is possibly TRBD2 (5 bases). The CDR3 is made up of 16 amino acids. Germline loops: CDR1 MNHEY, CDR2 SMNVEV (reference sequence). The ends were cut back, 2 bases at V and 6 bases at J, with 16 bases in the middle. CDR3 sequence: CASSLDFWGVPGELFF. The CDR3 DNA follows: TGTGCCAGCAGTTTAGACTTTTGGGGAGTCCCCGGGGAGCTGTTTTTT.

This clonotype was counted ten times or more. This chain's CDR3 is CASSRQITNTEAFF. CDR3 DNA sequence: TGCGCCAGCAGCCGACAGATAACGAACACTGAAGCTTTCTTT. The chain uses TRBV4-3 and TRBJ1-1; D might be TRBD1 (5 bases). Between the trimmed V and J ends, which lost 4 bases and 1 base, there was a span of 10 bases. The CDR3 runs 14 residues. Per the germline V gene, CDR1 is LGHNA and CDR2 is YSLEER.

This clonotype was seen ten or more times. The J gene is TRBJ1-1, the V gene TRBV11-2, with unresolved D. This CDR3 spans 12 amino acids. V lost 10 bases to trimming and J lost 4 bases, with 13 bases between them. Germline V gene lookup returns CDR1 SGHAT and CDR2 FQNNGV. The CDR3 is CATKDLGTEAFF. Here the CDR3 DNA reads TGTGCCACCAAGGACCTGGGCACTGAAGCTTTCTTT.

This clonotype was counted many times. CDR3 in amino acids: CSVQVAGGNEQFF. CDR3 coding DNA: TGCAGCGTTCAAGTCGCGGGGGGGAATGAGCAGTTCTTC. This chain uses TRBV29-1 with TRBJ2-1, with TRBD2 matching over 9 bases. Per germline, CDR1 SQVTM and CDR2 ANQGSEA. Trimming at V came to 5 bases and at J to 7 bases, leaving 6 bases not matched to a gene. The CDR3 sequence is 13 residues long.

This clonotype came up many times. For the CDR3, the DNA is TGTGCCAGCAGTTTGTCAGGATATAGCAATCAGCCCCAGCATTTT. Its translation is CASSLSGYSNQPQHF. The V call is TRBV12-3 or TRBV12-4, the J call TRBJ1-5; D unresolved. The ends were cut back, 3 bases at V and 0 bases at J, with 9 bases in the middle. The CDR3 contains 15 residues.

This clonotype has just a few counts. The J gene is TRBJ2-1, the V gene TRBV7-2; TRBD2 matches 14 bases. Trimming cost V 4 bases and J 10 bases; bases outside gene matches: 9. The CDR3 extends over 16 amino acids. CDR1 SGHTA and CDR2 FQGNSA come from the germline V gene. CDR3: CASSYDGLAGGGEQFF. The CDR3 DNA reads TGTGCCAGCAGCTATGATGGACTAGCGGGAGGAGGCGAGCAGTTCTTC.

Comment on this clonotype: A read error may explain this, as a much larger clone is one base away. The chain combines TRBV5-1 with TRBJ2-1; 10 bases match TRBD1. Germline lookup yields CDR1 SGHRS and CDR2 YFSETQ. There are 17 residues in the CDR3. In DNA form, the CDR3 reads TGCGCCAGCAGCAAGGGGGCTGGGACAGGGGTTGACAATGGGCAGTTCTTC. Its translation: CASSKGAGTGVDNGQFF. The full variable domain, in which reference TRBV5-1 and TRBJ2-1 provide the parts outside the CDR3, is KAGVTQTPRYLIKTRGQQVTLSCSPISGHRSVSWYQQTPGQGLQFLFEYFSETQRNKGNFPGRFSGRQFSNSRSEMNVSTLELGDSALYLCASSKGAGTGVDNGQFFGPGTRLTVL.

This clonotype was counted many times. The chain joins TRBV5-7 to TRBJ2-6; 7 nucleotides align to TRBD1. TRBV5-7 is annotated as an ORF whose role is uncertain. CDR3 length: 19 amino acids. V trimming: 4 bases; J trimming: 1 base; junction bases outside the gene matches: 14. This CDR3 is CASSTTGLLSFSGANVLTF. The CDR3 DNA sequence: TGTGCCAGCAGCACGACAGGGCTGCTAAGCTTTTCTGGGGCCAACGTCCTGACTTTC.

This chain uses TRBV7-8 with TRBJ2-1; the D gene is possibly TRBD2 (6 bases). V lost 3 bases, J lost 4 bases, and 16 bases lay in between. Germline V lookup: CDR1 SGHVS, CDR2 FQNEAQ. There are 16 residues in the CDR3. CDR3 nucleotide sequence: TGTGCCAGCAGCTTGGGACTCCCCATCCCATACAATGAGCAGTTCTTC. This codes for CASSLGLPIPYNEQFF.

In its sample, this clonotype was seen many times. The chain links TRBV4-3 to TRBJ2-3; possibly TRBD2 for D (6 bases). V shed 4 bases and J shed 2 bases, with 10 bases lying between them. Germline loops: CDR1 LGHNA, CDR2 YSLEER. The CDR3 spans 14 residues. The CDR3 here is CASSPGLATDTQYF. The CDR3 region has the DNA TGCGCCAGCAGCCCGGGACTGGCCACAGATACGCAGTATTTT.

This clonotype was observed a handful of times. The chain is built from TRBV7-2 and TRBJ2-5; D is ambiguous. The CDR3 has 13 residues. V lost 4 bases and J 5 bases, leaving 11 bases between the germline ends. Germline V gene data show CDR1 as SGHTA and CDR2 as FQGNSA. CDR3 coding DNA: TGTGCCAGCAGCTGGAGCCACGGGGAGACCCAGTACTTC. It specifies CASSWSHGETQYF.